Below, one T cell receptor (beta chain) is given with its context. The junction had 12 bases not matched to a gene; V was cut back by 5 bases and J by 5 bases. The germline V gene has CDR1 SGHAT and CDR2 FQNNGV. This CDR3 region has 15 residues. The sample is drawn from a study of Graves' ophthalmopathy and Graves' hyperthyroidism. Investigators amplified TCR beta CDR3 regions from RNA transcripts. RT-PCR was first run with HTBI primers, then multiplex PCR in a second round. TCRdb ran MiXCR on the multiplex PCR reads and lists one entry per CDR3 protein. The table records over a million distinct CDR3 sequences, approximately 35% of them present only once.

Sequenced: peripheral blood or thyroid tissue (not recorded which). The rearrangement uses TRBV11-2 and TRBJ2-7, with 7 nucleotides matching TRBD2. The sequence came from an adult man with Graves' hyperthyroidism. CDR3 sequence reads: CASSPPDGGSDEQYF. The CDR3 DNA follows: TGTGCCAGCAGCCCTCCGGACGGGGGGTCCGACGAGCAGTACTTC.